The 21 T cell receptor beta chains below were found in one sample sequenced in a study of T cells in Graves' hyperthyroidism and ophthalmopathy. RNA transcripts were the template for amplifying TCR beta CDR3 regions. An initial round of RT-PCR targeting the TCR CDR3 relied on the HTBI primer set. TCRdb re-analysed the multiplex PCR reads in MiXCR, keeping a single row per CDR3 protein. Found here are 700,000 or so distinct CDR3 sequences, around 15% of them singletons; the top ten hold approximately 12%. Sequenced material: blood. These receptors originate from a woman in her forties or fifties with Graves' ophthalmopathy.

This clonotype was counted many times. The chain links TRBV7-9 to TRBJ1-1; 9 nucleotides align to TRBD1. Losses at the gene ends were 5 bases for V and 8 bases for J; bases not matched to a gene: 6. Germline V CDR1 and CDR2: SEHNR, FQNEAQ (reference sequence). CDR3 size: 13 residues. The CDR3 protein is CASSQTGGAEAFF. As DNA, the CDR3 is TGTGCCAGCAGCCAAACAGGGGGCGCAGAAGCTTTCTTT.

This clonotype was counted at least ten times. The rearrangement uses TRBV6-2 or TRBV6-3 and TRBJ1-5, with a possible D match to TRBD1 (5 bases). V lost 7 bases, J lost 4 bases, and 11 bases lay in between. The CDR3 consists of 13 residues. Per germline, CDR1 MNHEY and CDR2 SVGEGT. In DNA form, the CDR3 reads TGTGCCAGCACCTGGGGCAGAAATCAGCCCCAGCATTTT. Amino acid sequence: CASTWGRNQPQHF.

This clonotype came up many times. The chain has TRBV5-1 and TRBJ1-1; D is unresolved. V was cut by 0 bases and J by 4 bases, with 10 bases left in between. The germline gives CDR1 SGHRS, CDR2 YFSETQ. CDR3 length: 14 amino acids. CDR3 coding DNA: TGCGCCAGCAGCTTGGAAGGGTGGAGCACTGAAGCTTTCTTT. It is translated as CASSLEGWSTEAFF.

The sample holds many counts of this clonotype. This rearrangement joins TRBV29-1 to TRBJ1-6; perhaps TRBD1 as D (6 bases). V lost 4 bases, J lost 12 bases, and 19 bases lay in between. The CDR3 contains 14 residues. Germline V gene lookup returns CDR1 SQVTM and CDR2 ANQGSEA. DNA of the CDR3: TGCAGCGTTGCCAAGGACAGTGCCTCCGGACCCCTCCACTTT. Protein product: CSVAKDSASGPLHF.

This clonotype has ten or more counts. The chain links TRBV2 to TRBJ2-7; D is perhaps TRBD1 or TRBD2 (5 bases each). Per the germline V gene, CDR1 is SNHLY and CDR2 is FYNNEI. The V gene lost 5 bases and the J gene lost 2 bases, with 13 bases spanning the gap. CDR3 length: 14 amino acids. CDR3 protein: CASSNPGRAYEQYF. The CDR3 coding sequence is TGTGCCAGCAGTAACCCGGGACGTGCCTACGAGCAGTACTTC.

CDR3 protein: CASSSHRYKINNYGYTF. The CDR3 DNA reads TGTGCCAGCAGCTCGCACAGATACAAGATAAATAACTATGGCTACACCTTC. This chain links TRBV7-9 with TRBJ1-2; unclear D gene. Germline CDR1 is SEHNR and CDR2 is FQNEAQ (reference sequence). Trimming left V 4 bases short and J 1 base short, with 19 bases between. The CDR3 has 17 amino acids.

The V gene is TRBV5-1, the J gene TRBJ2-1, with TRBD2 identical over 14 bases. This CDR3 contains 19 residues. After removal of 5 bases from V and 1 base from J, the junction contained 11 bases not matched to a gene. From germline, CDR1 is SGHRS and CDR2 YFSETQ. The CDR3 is CASSYPGTSGSGSYNEQFF. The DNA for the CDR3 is TGCGCCAGCAGTTACCCCGGGACTAGCGGGAGTGGGTCCTACAATGAGCAGTTCTTC.

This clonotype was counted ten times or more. The CDR3 loop is CAWTPDHTQYF. As DNA, the CDR3 is TGTGCCTGGACCCCGGACCATACGCAGTATTTT. This chain links TRBV30 with TRBJ2-3; no clear D gene. Per the germline V gene, CDR1 is GTSNPN and CDR2 is SVGIG (reference sequence). V lost 4 bases to trimming and J lost 7 bases, with 9 bases between them. The CDR3 totals 11 residues.

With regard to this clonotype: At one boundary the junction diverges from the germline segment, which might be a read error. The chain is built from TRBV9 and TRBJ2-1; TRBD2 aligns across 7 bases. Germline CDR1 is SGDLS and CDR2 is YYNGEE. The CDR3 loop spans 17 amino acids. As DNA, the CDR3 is TGTGCCAGCAGCGTAGGCGGGAGAGGGCTCTCCTACAATGAGCAGCTCTTC. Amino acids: CASSVGGRGLSYNEQLF.

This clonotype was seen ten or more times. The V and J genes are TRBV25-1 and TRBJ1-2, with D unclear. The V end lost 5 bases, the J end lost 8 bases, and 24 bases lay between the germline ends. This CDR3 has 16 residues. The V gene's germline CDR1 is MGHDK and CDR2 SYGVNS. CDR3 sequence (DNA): TGTGCCAGCAGTCCTGGCCCCATCGAATTAGGACGGGGCTACACCTTC. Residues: CASSPGPIELGRGYTF.

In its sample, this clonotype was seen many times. The CDR3 loop is CASSYSNGNRRAKNTEAFF. The CDR3 DNA reads TGTGCCAGCAGTTACTCGAATGGGAATCGTAGGGCCAAGAACACTGAAGCTTTCTTT. The rearrangement uses TRBV6-2 or TRBV6-3 and TRBJ1-1; D remains unclear. V lost 0 bases to trimming and J lost 1 base, with 21 bases between them. Germline V gene lookup returns CDR1 MNHEY and CDR2 SVGEGT. The CDR3 covers 19 residues.

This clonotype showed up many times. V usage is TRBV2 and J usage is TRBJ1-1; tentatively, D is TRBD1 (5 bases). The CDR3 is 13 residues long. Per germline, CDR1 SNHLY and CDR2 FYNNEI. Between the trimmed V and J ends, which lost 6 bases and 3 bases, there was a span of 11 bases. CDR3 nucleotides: TGTGCCAGCAGGGATACAGGTTACACTGAAGCTTTCTTT. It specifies CASRDTGYTEAFF. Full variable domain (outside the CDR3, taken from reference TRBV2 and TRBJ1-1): EPEVTQTPSHQVTQMGQEVILRCVPISNHLYFYWYRQILGQKVEFLVSFYNNEISEKSEIFDDQFSVERPDGSNFTLKIRSTKLEDSAMYFCASRDTGYTEAFFGQGTRLTVV.

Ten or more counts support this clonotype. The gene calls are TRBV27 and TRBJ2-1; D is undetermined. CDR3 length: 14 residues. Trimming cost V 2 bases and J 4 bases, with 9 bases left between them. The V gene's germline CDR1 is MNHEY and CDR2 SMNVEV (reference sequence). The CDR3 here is CASSLSTHYNEQFF. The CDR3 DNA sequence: TGTGCCAGCAGTTTAAGCACCCATTACAATGAGCAGTTCTTC.

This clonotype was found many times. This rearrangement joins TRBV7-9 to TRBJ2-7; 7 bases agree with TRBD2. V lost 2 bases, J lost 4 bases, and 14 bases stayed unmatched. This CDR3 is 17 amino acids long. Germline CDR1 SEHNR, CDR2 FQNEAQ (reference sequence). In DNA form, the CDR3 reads TGTGCCAGCAGCTTATTCGTCTCGGGAGGCGCTTTATACGAGCAGTACTTC. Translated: CASSLFVSGGALYEQYF.

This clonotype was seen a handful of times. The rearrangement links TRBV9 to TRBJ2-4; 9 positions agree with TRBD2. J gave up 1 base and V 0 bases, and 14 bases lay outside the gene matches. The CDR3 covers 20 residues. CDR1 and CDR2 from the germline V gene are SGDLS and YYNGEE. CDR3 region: CASSVALNSGSRGAKNIQYF. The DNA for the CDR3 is TGTGCCAGCAGCGTAGCCCTAAATAGCGGGAGTAGGGGGGCCAAAAACATTCAGTACTTC.

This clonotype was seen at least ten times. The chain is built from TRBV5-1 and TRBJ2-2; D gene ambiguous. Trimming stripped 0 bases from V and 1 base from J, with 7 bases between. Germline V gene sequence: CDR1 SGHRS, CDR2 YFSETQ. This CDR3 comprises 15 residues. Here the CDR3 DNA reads TGCGCCAGCAGCTTGGTAGGGAAGAACACCGGGGAGCTGTTTTTT. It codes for CASSLVGKNTGELFF.

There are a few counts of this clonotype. In DNA, the CDR3 is TGTGCCATCAGTGGGCTAGCGGACACCTACGAGCAGTACTTC. Translating it yields CAISGLADTYEQYF. V is TRBV10-3 and J is TRBJ2-7, with 7 bases matching TRBD2. Germline loops: CDR1 ENHRY, CDR2 SYGVKD. The junction had 5 bases not matched to a gene; V was cut back by 4 bases and J by 2 bases. The length of the CDR3 is 14 residues.

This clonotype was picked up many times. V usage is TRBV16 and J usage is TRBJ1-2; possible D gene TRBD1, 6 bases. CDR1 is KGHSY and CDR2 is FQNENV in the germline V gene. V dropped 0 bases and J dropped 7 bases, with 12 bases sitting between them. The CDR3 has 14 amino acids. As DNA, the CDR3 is TGTGCCAGCAGCCAATCGGGGGCCGTCCCTGGCTACACCTTC. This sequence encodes CASSQSGAVPGYTF. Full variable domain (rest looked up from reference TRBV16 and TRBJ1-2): GEEVAQTPKHLVRGEGQKAKLYCAPIKGHSYVFWYQQVLKNEFKFLISFQNENVFDETGMPKERFSAKCLPNSPCSLEIQATKLEDSAVYFCASSQSGAVPGYTFGSGTRLTVV.

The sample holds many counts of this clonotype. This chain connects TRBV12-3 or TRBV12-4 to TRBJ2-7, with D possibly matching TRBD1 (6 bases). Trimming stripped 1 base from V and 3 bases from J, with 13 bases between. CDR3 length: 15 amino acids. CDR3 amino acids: CASSLDRVVGYEQYF. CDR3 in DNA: TGTGCCAGCAGTTTAGACAGGGTAGTTGGCTACGAGCAGTACTTC.

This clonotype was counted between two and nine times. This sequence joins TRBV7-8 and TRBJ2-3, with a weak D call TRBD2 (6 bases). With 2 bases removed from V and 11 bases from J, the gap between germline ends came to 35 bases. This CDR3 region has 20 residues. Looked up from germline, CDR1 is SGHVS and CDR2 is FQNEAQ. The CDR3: CASSLRRLALPPPAMGGQYF. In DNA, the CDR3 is TGTGCCAGCAGCTTACGTCGGCTAGCGCTCCCTCCCCCTGCTATGGGTGGGCAGTATTTT.

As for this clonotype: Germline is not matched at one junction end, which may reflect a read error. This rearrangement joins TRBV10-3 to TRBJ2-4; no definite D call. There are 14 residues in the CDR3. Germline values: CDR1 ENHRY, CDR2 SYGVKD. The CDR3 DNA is TGTGCCATCAGTGAGGACTTAGCCAAAAACATTCAGCACTTC. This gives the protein CAISEDLAKNIQHF.